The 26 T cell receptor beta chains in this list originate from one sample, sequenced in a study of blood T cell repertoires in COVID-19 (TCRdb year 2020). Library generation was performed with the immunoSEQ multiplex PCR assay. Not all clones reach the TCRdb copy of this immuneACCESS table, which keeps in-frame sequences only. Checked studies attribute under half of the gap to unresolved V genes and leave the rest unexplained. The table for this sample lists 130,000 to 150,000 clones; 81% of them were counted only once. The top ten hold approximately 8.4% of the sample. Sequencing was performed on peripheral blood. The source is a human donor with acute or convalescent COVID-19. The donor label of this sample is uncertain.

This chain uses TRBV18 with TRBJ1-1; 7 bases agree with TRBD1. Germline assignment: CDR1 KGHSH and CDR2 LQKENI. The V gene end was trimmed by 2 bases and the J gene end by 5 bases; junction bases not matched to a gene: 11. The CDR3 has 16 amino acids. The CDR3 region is CASSPSNRGAGTEAFF. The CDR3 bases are TGTGCCAGCTCACCATCTAACAGGGGCGCGGGGACTGAAGCTTTCTTT.

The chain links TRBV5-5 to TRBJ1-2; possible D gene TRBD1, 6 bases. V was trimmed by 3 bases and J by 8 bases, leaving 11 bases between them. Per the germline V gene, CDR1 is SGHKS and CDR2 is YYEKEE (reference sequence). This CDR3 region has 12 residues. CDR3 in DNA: TGTGCCAGCAGCTCCAGAGGGGGAGGCTACACCTTC. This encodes CASSSRGGGYTF.

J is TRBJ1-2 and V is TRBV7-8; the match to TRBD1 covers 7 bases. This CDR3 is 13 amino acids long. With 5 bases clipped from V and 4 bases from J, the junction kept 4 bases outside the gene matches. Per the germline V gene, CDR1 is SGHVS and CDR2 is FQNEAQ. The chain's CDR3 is CASSAGQSYGYTF. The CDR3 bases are TGTGCCAGCAGCGCGGGACAGTCCTATGGCTACACCTTC. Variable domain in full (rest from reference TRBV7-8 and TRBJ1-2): GAGVSQSPRYKVAKRGQDVALRCDPISGHVSLFWYQQALGQGPEFLTYFQNEAQLDKSGLPSDRFFAERPEGSVSTLKIQRTQQEDSAVYLCASSAGQSYGYTFGSGTRLTVV.

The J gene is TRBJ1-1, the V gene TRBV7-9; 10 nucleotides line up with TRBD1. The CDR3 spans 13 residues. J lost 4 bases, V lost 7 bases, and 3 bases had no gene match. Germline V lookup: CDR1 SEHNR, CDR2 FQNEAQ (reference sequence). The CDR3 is CASNRDRGTEAFF. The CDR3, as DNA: TGTGCCAGCAACCGGGACAGGGGCACTGAAGCTTTCTTT.

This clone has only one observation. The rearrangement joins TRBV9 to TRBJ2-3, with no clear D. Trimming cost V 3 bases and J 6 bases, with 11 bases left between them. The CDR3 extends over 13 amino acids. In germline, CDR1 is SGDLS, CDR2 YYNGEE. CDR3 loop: CASSAVYSDTQYF. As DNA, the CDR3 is TGTGCCAGCAGCGCCGTTTATAGCGATACGCAGTATTTT.

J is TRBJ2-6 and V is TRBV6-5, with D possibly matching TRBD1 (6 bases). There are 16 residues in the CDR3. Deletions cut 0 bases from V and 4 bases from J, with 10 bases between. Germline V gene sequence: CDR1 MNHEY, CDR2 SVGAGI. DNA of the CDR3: TGTGCCAGCAGTTACTCGTGGGGGCAGGGGGCCAACGTCCTGACTTTC. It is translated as CASSYSWGQGANVLTF.

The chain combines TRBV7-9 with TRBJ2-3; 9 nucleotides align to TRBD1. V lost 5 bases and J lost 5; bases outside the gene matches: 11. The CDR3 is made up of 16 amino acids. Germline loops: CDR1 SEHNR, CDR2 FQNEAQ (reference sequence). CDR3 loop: CASSLLGQGNRDTQYF. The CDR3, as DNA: TGTGCCAGCAGCCTTTTGGGACAGGGAAATCGAGATACGCAGTATTTT.

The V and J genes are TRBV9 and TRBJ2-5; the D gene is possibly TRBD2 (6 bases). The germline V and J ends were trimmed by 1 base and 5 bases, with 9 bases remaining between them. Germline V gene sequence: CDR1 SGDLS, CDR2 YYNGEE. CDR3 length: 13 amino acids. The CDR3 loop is CASSVNAGETQYF. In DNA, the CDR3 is TGTGCCAGCAGCGTAAATGCGGGGGAGACCCAGTACTTC.

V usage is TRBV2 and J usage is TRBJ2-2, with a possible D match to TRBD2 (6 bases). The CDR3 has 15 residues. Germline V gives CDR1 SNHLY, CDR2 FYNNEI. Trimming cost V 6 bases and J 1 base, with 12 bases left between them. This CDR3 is CASRGGVGNTGELFF. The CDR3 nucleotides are TGTGCCAGCAGGGGCGGGGTAGGGAACACCGGGGAGCTGTTTTTT.

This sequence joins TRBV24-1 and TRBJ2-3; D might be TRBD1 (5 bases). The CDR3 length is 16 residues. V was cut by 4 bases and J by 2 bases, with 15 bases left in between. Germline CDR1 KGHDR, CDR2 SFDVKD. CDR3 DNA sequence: TGTGCCACCAGTGACCCGACAGTGACTCCCACAGATACGCAGTATTTT. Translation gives CATSDPTVTPTDTQYF.

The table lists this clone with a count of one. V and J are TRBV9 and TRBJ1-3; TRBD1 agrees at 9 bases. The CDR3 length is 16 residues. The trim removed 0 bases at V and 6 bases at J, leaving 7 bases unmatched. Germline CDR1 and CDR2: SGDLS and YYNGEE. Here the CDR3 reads CASSVGLTGGVNTIYF. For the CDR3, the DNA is TGTGCCAGCAGCGTAGGGCTAACAGGGGGCGTAAACACCATATATTTT.

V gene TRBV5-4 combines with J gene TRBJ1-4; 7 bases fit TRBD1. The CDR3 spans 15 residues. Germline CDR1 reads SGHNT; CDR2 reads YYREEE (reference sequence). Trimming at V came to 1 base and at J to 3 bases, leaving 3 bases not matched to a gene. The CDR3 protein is CASSLSQGSNEKLFF. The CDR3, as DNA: TGTGCCAGCAGCTTGTCACAGGGGTCTAATGAAAAACTGTTTTTT. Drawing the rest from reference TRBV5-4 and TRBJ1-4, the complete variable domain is ETGVTQSPTHLIKTRGQQVTLRCSSQSGHNTVSWYQQALGQGPQFIFQYYREEENGRGNFPPRFSGLQFPNYSSELNVNALELDDSALYLCASSLSQGSNEKLFFGSGTQLSVL.

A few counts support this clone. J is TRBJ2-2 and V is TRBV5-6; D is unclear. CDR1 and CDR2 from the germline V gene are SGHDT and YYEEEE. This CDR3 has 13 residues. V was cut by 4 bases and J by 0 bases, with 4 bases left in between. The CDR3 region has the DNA TGTGCCAGCAGCCTACCGAACACCGGGGAGCTGTTTTTT. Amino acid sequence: CASSLPNTGELFF.

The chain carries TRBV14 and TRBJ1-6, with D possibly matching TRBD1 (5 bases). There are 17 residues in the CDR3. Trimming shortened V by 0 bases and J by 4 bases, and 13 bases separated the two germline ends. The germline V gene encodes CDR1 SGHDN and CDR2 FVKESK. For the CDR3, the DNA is TGTGCCAGCAGCCAAGACCCCTCAAAGGGGTATAATTCACCCCTCCACTTT. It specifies CASSQDPSKGYNSPLHF.

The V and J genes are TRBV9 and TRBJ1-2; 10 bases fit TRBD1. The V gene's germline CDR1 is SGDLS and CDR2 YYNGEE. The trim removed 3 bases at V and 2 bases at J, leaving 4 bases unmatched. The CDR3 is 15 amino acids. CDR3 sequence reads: CASSGADRGNYGYTF. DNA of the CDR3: TGTGCCAGCAGCGGGGCGGACAGGGGGAACTATGGCTACACCTTC.

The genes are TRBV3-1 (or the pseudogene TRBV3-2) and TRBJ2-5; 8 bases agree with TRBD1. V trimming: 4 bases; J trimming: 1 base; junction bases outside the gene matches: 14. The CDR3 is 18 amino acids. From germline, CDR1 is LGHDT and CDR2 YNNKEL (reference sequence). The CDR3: CASSLGARRTGTQETQYF. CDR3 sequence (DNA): TGTGCCAGCAGCCTGGGGGCCCGGCGGACAGGGACCCAAGAGACCCAGTACTTC.

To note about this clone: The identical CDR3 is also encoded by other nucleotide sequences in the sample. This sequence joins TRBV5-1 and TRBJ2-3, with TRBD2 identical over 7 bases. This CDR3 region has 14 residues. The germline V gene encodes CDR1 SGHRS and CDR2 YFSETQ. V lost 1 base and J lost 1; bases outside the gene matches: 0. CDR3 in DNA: TGCGCCAGCAGCTTGACTAGCGGCACAGATACGCAGTATTTT. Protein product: CASSLTSGTDTQYF.

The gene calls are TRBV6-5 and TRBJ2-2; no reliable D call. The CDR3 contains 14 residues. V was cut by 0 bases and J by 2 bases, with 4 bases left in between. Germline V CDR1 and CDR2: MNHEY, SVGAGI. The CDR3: CASSYSSNTGELFF. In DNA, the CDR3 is TGTGCCAGCAGTTACTCGAGCAACACCGGGGAGCTGTTTTTT.

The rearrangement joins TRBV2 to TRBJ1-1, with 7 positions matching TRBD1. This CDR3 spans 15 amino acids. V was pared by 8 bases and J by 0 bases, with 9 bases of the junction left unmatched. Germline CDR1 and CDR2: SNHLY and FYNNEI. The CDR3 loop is CASFGTAFMNTEAFF. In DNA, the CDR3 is TGTGCCAGCTTCGGGACAGCTTTTATGAACACTGAAGCTTTCTTT.

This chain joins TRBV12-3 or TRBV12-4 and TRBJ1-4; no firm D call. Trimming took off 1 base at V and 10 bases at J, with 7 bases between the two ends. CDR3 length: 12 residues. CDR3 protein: CASSLDERKLFF. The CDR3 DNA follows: TGTGCCAGCAGTTTAGATGAGAGAAAACTGTTTTTT.

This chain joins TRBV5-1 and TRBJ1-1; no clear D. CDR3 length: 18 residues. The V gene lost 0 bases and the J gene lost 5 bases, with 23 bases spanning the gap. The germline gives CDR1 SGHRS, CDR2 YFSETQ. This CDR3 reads CASSLVLKGPREGTEAFF. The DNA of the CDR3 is TGCGCCAGCAGCTTGGTATTAAAGGGCCCGAGGGAAGGTACTGAAGCTTTCTTT.

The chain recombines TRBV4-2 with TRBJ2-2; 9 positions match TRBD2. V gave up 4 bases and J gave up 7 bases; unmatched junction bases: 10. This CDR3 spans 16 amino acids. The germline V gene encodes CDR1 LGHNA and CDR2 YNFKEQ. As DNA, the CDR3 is TGTGCCAGCAGCCCCCCCGGCGGGGGGGCGAGCGGGGAGCTGTTTTTT. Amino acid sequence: CASSPPGGGASGELFF.

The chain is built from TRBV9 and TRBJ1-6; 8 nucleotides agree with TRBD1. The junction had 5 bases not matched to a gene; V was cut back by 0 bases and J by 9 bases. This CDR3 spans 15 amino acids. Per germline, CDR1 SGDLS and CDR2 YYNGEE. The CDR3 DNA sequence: TGTGCCAGCAGCGTAGGACAGGGGAACGGTTCACCCCTCCACTTT. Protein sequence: CASSVGQGNGSPLHF.

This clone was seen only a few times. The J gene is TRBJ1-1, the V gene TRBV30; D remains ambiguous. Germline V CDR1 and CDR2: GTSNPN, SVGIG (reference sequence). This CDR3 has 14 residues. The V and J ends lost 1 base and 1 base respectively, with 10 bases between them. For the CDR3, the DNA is TGTGCCTGGAGTGCGGGGTTGGAGAACACTGAAGCTTTCTTT. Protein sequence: CAWSAGLENTEAFF.

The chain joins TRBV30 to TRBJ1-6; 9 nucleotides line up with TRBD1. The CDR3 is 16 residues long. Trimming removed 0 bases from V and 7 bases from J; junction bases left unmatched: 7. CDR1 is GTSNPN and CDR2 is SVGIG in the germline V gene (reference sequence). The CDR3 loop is CAWSVLPTGGNSPLHF. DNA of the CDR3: TGTGCCTGGAGTGTACTCCCGACAGGGGGAAATTCACCCCTCCACTTT.

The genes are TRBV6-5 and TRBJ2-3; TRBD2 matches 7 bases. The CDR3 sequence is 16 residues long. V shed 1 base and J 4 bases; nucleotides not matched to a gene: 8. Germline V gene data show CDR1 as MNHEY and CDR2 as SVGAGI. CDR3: CASSYFARGVADTQYF. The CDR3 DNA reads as TGTGCCAGCAGTTACTTTGCCCGGGGGGTCGCAGATACGCAGTATTTT.